This entry describes one T cell receptor beta chain. The data were taken from a study of blood T cell repertoires in COVID-19. Background on the study: Acute-phase and convalescent COVID-19 samples originated in the United States, Italy and Spain. From T cells, B-cell-depleted T cells, or PBMCs came the material, which was cDNA or gDNA.

The authors' processing: Amplification of reference gene primers provided the estimated nucleated cell counts. The method was immunoSEQ multiplex PCR; TCRdb's version includes in-frame clones alone and lacks a portion of them. V and J calls plus clone size are reproduced from that table; the DNA served to infer D and trimming. The profile shows around 370,000 clones, 85% to 90% of them singletons. Seattle patients were enrolled while actively infected and followed longitudinally. In germline, CDR1 is SGHNT, CDR2 YYREEE (reference sequence). The length of the CDR3 is 14 residues. V was pared by 6 bases and J by 8 bases, with 9 bases of the junction left unmatched.

This sequence originates from a woman aged 50 to 60 with COVID-19, enrolled during active disease. The chain links TRBV5-4 to TRBJ2-1, with 9 bases lining up with TRBD1. Input material: peripheral blood. In DNA, the CDR3 is TGTGCCAGCACCTTCGGGACAGGGTTGGATGAGCAGTTCTTC. Its translation is CASTFGTGLDEQFF.